These 10 T cell receptor beta chains were all obtained from the same sample, sequenced in a study of shared clonotypes between healthy human individuals. Assay: immunoSEQ multiplex PCR; the TCRdb copy retains only in-frame clones and omits some. The table has 650,000 to 800,000 clones, about 90% seen once. Naive CD8 cells, CD45RO-negative and positively selected for CCR7, excluded terminally differentiated effector memory CD45RA+ cells. Sequencing input: naive CD8+ T cells sorted from blood. These receptor sequences come from a man younger than 40 in good health.

The gene calls are TRBV10-2 and TRBJ2-2; the match to TRBD2 covers 8 bases. CDR3 length: 16 residues. V lost 3 bases, J lost 5 bases, and 8 bases stayed unmatched. Germline V gene lookup returns CDR1 WSHSY and CDR2 SAAADI. CDR3 amino acids: CASSDSASGPTGELFF. The CDR3 bases are TGCGCCAGCAGTGATTCGGCTAGCGGGCCTACCGGGGAGCTGTTTTTT.

This clone was counted once. V is TRBV28 and J is TRBJ2-5; D unresolved. This CDR3 has 13 amino acids. The germline CDR1 and CDR2 sequences are MDHEN and SYDVKM. Trimming removed 6 bases at V and 5 bases at J, with 13 bases between. CDR3 in DNA: TGTGCCAGCAGCCGCGACCCAGCGGAGACCCAGTACTTC. This codes for CASSRDPAETQYF. Full variable domain (missing parts from reference TRBV28 and TRBJ2-5): DVKVTQSSRYLVKRTGEKVFLECVQDMDHENMFWYRQDPGLGLRLIYFSYDVKMKEKGDIPEGYSVSREKKERFSLILESASTNQTSMYLCASSRDPAETQYFGPGTRLLVL.

The chain couples TRBV6-5 to TRBJ1-5, with D tentatively TRBD1 (6 bases). Germline lookup yields CDR1 MNHEY and CDR2 SVGAGI. The CDR3 consists of 14 residues. Trimming stripped 6 bases from V and 3 bases from J, with 12 bases between. The CDR3 DNA reads as TGTGCCAGCAGCAGCCAGGGGTACAATCAGCCCCAGCATTTT. Translation gives CASSSQGYNQPQHF.

The chain employs TRBV2 and TRBJ2-1; 7 nucleotides match TRBD2. Germline assignment: CDR1 SNHLY and CDR2 FYNNEI. V was pared by 9 bases and J by 8 bases, with 10 bases of the junction left unmatched. The CDR3 runs 13 residues. The CDR3 DNA sequence: TGTGCCAGACAAGGGAGGGCTTTAGATGAGCAGTTCTTC. Amino acids: CARQGRALDEQFF.

The chain uses TRBV6-1 and TRBJ2-2; the D gene is possibly TRBD2 (5 bases). Germline loops: CDR1 MNHNS, CDR2 SASEGT. CDR3 size: 15 residues. V lost 8 bases and J lost 5, with 18 bases in between. Here the CDR3 reads CASPPSGSGTGELFF. In DNA, the CDR3 is TGTGCCAGCCCACCTTCGGGGTCTGGTACCGGGGAGCTGTTTTTT.

The chain uses TRBV7-9 and TRBJ1-4; no clear D gene. Germline-derived CDR1 and CDR2 are SEHNR and FQNEAQ (reference sequence). The V gene lost 1 base and the J gene lost 3 bases, with 9 bases spanning the gap. This CDR3 has 15 amino acids. Written as DNA, the CDR3 is TGTGCCAGCAGCTTAGGAGTGGTACCTAATGAAAAACTGTTTTTT. It translates to CASSLGVVPNEKLFF.

The chain uses TRBV9 and TRBJ2-2, with 12 bases aligning to TRBD2. CDR1 is SGDLS, CDR2 YYNGEE, per germline. Germline trimming cut 4 bases from V and 0 bases from J; bases unmatched to any gene: 10. This CDR3 is built from 19 residues. The CDR3, as DNA: TGTGCCAGCAGCACCTGGACTAGCGGGACCCGTCCGAACACCGGGGAGCTGTTTTTT. Translation gives CASSTWTSGTRPNTGELFF.

V gene TRBV10-2 combines with J gene TRBJ2-7; D ambiguous. CDR1 is WSHSY, CDR2 SAAADI, per germline. The germline V and J ends were trimmed by 4 bases and 0 bases, with 7 bases remaining between them. This CDR3 spans 13 amino acids. In nucleotides, the CDR3 is TGCGCCAGCAGTGTACAGAGCTCCTACGAGCAGTACTTC. As protein: CASSVQSSYEQYF.

This clone was detected only once. The chain combines TRBV18 with TRBJ1-2; D may be TRBD1 (5 bases). The CDR3 loop spans 13 amino acids. CDR1 and CDR2 (germline): KGHSH, LQKENI. V was clipped by 4 bases and J by 6 bases, with 12 bases between them. As DNA, the CDR3 is TGTGCCAGCTCACGTAAGGGGATCGATGGCTACACCTTC. It yields the protein CASSRKGIDGYTF.

V usage is TRBV11-2 and J usage is TRBJ2-7, with 10 bases matching TRBD2. The J segment lost 2 bases and the V segment lost 11 bases, leaving 15 bases of the junction unmatched. This CDR3 spans 16 amino acids. Germline V gene sequence: CDR1 SGHAT, CDR2 FQNNGV. This CDR3 reads CALGASGGRGAYEQYF. As DNA, the CDR3 is TGTGCCCTGGGGGCTAGCGGGGGACGAGGGGCCTACGAGCAGTACTTC.